Below, 13 T cell receptor beta chains from the same sample are listed, as sequenced in a study of identical twins. Each CDR3 protein is one row after TCRdb ran MiXCR on the 5' RACE reads. The sample shows around 370,000 distinct CDR3 sequences, 9% of them seen only once. Sequenced material: naive T cells sorted from blood. These receptor sequences come from a woman aged 45-65 years in good health.

The sample holds a few counts of this clonotype. This chain joins TRBV11-3 and TRBJ2-3; TRBD1 matches 10 bases. The CDR3 consists of 18 residues. Germline CDR1 and CDR2: SGHNT and YENEEA. With V trimmed by 3 bases and J by 3 bases, 12 bases remained unmatched. The CDR3 here is CASSLGGRRQGATDTQYF. The CDR3 DNA follows: TGTGCCAGCAGCTTGGGGGGACGGAGACAGGGGGCAACAGATACGCAGTATTTT.

The chain links TRBV6-5 to TRBJ2-6, with 7 bases identical to TRBD1. Germline values: CDR1 MNHEY, CDR2 SVGAGI. The CDR3 totals 18 residues. The V and J ends lost 6 bases and 0 bases, in that order; junction bases with no gene match: 11. CDR3 coding DNA: TGTGCCAGCAGAGAAACATGGGACAGCTTCTCTGGGGCCAACGTCCTGACTTTC. This encodes CASRETWDSFSGANVLTF.

This clonotype was observed a few times. The chain recombines TRBV5-1 with TRBJ2-1; D unresolved. In germline, CDR1 is SGHRS, CDR2 YFSETQ. The CDR3 extends over 15 amino acids. Trimming stripped 4 bases from V and 9 bases from J, with 20 bases between. CDR3 region: CASSQTDAFSAEQFF. The CDR3 DNA reads as TGCGCCAGCAGCCAAACGGACGCCTTCTCCGCTGAGCAGTTCTTC.

This clonotype turned up a few times. The chain uses TRBV10-2 and TRBJ2-1; TRBD2 agrees at 7 bases. The CDR3 sequence is 16 residues long. The trim removed 2 bases at V and 0 bases at J, leaving 4 bases unmatched. Germline V gene sequence: CDR1 WSHSY, CDR2 SAAADI. The CDR3 protein is CASSEPSGFSYNEQFF. The CDR3 bases are TGCGCCAGCAGTGAGCCTAGCGGATTCTCCTACAATGAGCAGTTCTTC.

This rearrangement joins TRBV4-1 to TRBJ2-7; possibly TRBD1 for D (6 bases). The V end lost 4 bases, the J end lost 3 bases, and 13 bases lay between the germline ends. Germline V gene sequence: CDR1 MGHRA, CDR2 YSYEKL. CDR3 length: 14 residues. CDR3 region: CASSPHTGYYEQYF. In nucleotides, the CDR3 is TGCGCCAGCAGCCCGCATACAGGGTACTACGAGCAGTACTTC.

This clonotype showed up many times. This rearrangement joins TRBV10-3 to TRBJ2-3; 8 bases agree with TRBD2. This CDR3 comprises 15 residues. Losses at the gene ends were 8 bases for V and 1 base for J; bases not matched to a gene: 8. The germline V gene encodes CDR1 ENHRY and CDR2 SYGVKD. The CDR3, as DNA: TGTGCCATCTCGGACGGGGGGGCTGGCACAGATACGCAGTATTTT. Its translation is CAISDGGAGTDTQYF.

The sample holds many counts of this clonotype. This chain uses TRBV6-5 with TRBJ2-1, with a tentative D call TRBD2 (7 bases). The germline V gene encodes CDR1 MNHEY and CDR2 SVGAGI. V was clipped by 1 base and J by 6 bases, with 13 bases between them. The CDR3 has 15 residues. CDR3 region: CASSYWGEGGNEQFF. The DNA for the CDR3 is TGTGCCAGCAGTTACTGGGGGGAGGGGGGCAATGAGCAGTTCTTC.

The V and J genes are TRBV25-1 and TRBJ2-7; 14 bases agree with TRBD2. Losses at the gene ends were 5 bases for V and 2 bases for J; bases not matched to a gene: 11. The CDR3 sequence is 18 residues long. CDR1 is MGHDK and CDR2 is SYGVNS in the germline V gene. The CDR3 DNA follows: TGTGCCAGCAGTTCCGCCGGGACTAGCGGGAGAGGTCCCTACGAGCAGTACTTC. Protein sequence: CASSSAGTSGRGPYEQYF.

The chain joins TRBV6-5 to TRBJ2-1; either TRBD1 or TRBD2 may supply D (5 bases each). Per the germline V gene, CDR1 is MNHEY and CDR2 is SVGAGI. V lost 2 bases to trimming and J lost 5 bases, with 13 bases between them. This CDR3 has 15 residues. This CDR3 reads CASSYLRDHHNEQFF. Written as DNA, the CDR3 is TGTGCCAGCAGTTACCTCCGGGACCACCACAATGAGCAGTTCTTC.

This clonotype has more than one count but fewer than ten. The chain is built from TRBV29-1 and TRBJ2-5; the D gene is possibly TRBD2 (6 bases). Trimming shortened V by 3 bases and J by 5 bases, and 10 bases separated the two germline ends. Germline-derived CDR1 and CDR2 are SQVTM and ANQGSEA. CDR3 length equals 12 residues. The CDR3, as DNA: TGCAGCGTTGATATAGGGAGGGAGACCCAGTACTTC. Its protein is CSVDIGRETQYF.

This clonotype was seen more than once but under ten times. The rearrangement joins TRBV30 to TRBJ1-1; unclear D gene. Trimming took off 2 bases at V and 6 bases at J, with 13 bases between the two ends. In germline, CDR1 is GTSNPN, CDR2 SVGIG (reference sequence). The CDR3 length is 13 residues. The CDR3 DNA is TGTGCCTGGAGTCAAGGATATGGGCCTGAAGCTTTCTTT. This codes for CAWSQGYGPEAFF.

The chain links TRBV3-1 to TRBJ1-1; D possibly corresponds to TRBD1 (5 bases). The CDR3 extends over 12 amino acids. Trimming pared 10 bases from V and 3 bases from J, leaving 12 bases between. Germline CDR1 LGHDT, CDR2 YNNKEL (reference sequence). The CDR3 spells CATQWGDTEAFF. CDR3 sequence (DNA): TGTGCCACACAGTGGGGGGACACTGAAGCTTTCTTT.

The rearrangement links TRBV11-3 to TRBJ2-1, with 7 bases identical to TRBD2. V dropped 5 bases and J dropped 10; count of bases not matched to a gene: 11. Germline V gives CDR1 SGHNT, CDR2 YENEEA. The CDR3 runs to 14 residues. The CDR3 sequence: CASSMGGRMGEQFF. CDR3 nucleotide sequence: TGTGCCAGCAGCATGGGCGGGAGAATGGGGGAGCAGTTCTTC.